Following are 21 T cell receptor beta chains from one sample sequenced in a study of T-cell memory formation after mild COVID-19. TCRdb re-called the 5' RACE reads through MiXCR, storing one row per CDR3 protein. The data contain some 600,000 distinct CDR3 sequences, 17% of them singletons. The sequenced sample consisted of PBMCs or a T cell subset sorted from them (not recorded which). These receptors all come from an adult woman who had mild COVID-19 (a few samples of this study predate the infection). Cell type and time point are not known.

This clonotype was counted at least ten times. The V call is TRBV18, the J call TRBJ1-1; D call uncertain. Trimming shortened V by 6 bases and J by 1 base, and 9 bases separated the two germline ends. Looked up from germline, CDR1 is KGHSH and CDR2 is LQKENI. The CDR3 extends over 13 amino acids. The CDR3 DNA reads TGTGCCAGCTCCCCGGCAGGGAACACTGAAGCTTTCTTT. It is translated as CASSPAGNTEAFF.

The V and J genes are TRBV3-1 and TRBJ1-1; D is perhaps TRBD1 (5 bases). Germline values: CDR1 LGHDT, CDR2 YNNKEL (reference sequence). The CDR3 has 15 residues. V lost 1 base, J lost 0 bases, and 9 bases lay in between. The CDR3 spells CASSQVGTVNTEAFF. CDR3 DNA sequence: TGTGCCAGCAGCCAAGTTGGGACGGTGAACACTGAAGCTTTCTTT.

The chain recombines TRBV6-1 with TRBJ1-1; TRBD1 agrees at 10 bases. The germline CDR1 and CDR2 sequences are MNHNS and SASEGT. There are 17 residues in the CDR3. Trimming at V came to 3 bases and at J to 3 bases, leaving 10 bases not matched to a gene. Here the CDR3 DNA reads TGTGCCAGCAGTGACTTAAGTCCCGGGACAGGGGACACTGAAGCTTTCTTT. Its translation is CASSDLSPGTGDTEAFF.

The genes are TRBV7-6 and TRBJ2-5; D gene uncertain. V was shortened by 5 bases and J by 4 bases, with 8 bases between the two germline ends. There are 12 residues in the CDR3. In germline, CDR1 is SGHVS, CDR2 FNYEAQ. CDR3 sequence reads: CASSPHPETQYF. The CDR3 DNA follows: TGTGCCAGCAGCCCCCACCCAGAGACCCAGTACTTC.

This clonotype turned up a few times. J is TRBJ1-2 and V is TRBV12-3 or TRBV12-4, with D tentatively TRBD1 (6 bases). CDR3 length: 15 amino acids. The V end was cut by 5 bases, the J end by 5 bases, with 18 bases between. The CDR3 here is CASSPGHPRAYGYTF. The CDR3 region has the DNA TGTGCCAGCAGTCCGGGACACCCGAGGGCATATGGCTACACCTTC.

This clonotype was seen only a few times. The V and J genes are TRBV7-2 and TRBJ2-1, with 8 bases matching TRBD2. The trim removed 4 bases at V and 9 bases at J, leaving 5 bases unmatched. This CDR3 has 13 residues. CDR1 SGHTA and CDR2 FQGNSA come from the germline V gene. CDR3: CASSYGLAGEQFF. In DNA form, the CDR3 reads TGTGCCAGCAGCTACGGACTAGCTGGTGAGCAGTTCTTC. Full variable domain (remainder filled in from reference TRBV7-2 and TRBJ2-1): GAGVSQSPSNKVTEKGKDVELRCDPISGHTALYWYRQSLGQGLEFLIYFQGNSAPDKSGLPSDRFSAERTGGSVSTLTIQRTQQEDSAVYLCASSYGLAGEQFFGPGTRLTVL.

The chain recombines TRBV13 with TRBJ2-7; 9 bases are a match to TRBD1. The germline V gene has CDR1 PRHDT and CDR2 FYEKMQ (reference sequence). With V trimmed by 5 bases and J by 3 bases, 8 bases remained unmatched. The CDR3 covers 15 residues. The CDR3 nucleotides are TGTGCCAGCAGCCCAGAGGACAGGGGCAGCTACGAGCAGTACTTC. Protein product: CASSPEDRGSYEQYF.

The J gene is TRBJ2-2, the V gene TRBV6-6; 10 bases align to TRBD2. CDR1 MNHNY and CDR2 SVGAGI come from the germline V gene (reference sequence). Unmatched junction bases numbered 10, after V lost 5 bases and J lost 7 bases. This CDR3 has 16 amino acids. The DNA for the CDR3 is TGTGCCAGCAGTGCCCTAGCGGGAGAGTCGGGCGGGGAGCTGTTTTTT. Protein: CASSALAGESGGELFF.

The rearrangement joins TRBV5-5 to TRBJ1-1, with 7 bases fitting TRBD1. This CDR3 is 17 amino acids long. V was clipped by 4 bases and J by 0 bases; unmatched bases: 12. The germline gives CDR1 SGHKS, CDR2 YYEKEE (reference sequence). The CDR3 bases are TGTGCCAGCAGCGCTCAACCCGGACAGGCAATGAACACTGAAGCTTTCTTT. Its translation: CASSAQPGQAMNTEAFF.

This clonotype has a handful of counts. CDR3 DNA sequence: TGCAGTGCTAAACGTGAGGGACAGGTCCTTCAGCCCCAGCATTTT. As protein: CSAKREGQVLQPQHF. This chain links TRBV20-1 with TRBJ1-5, with 8 bases that match TRBD1. In germline, CDR1 is DFQATT, CDR2 SNEGSKA (reference sequence). The J segment lost 6 bases and the V segment lost 4 bases, leaving 11 bases of the junction unmatched. The CDR3 spans 15 residues.

This clonotype was observed many times. J is TRBJ2-6 and V is TRBV4-1; TRBD1 agrees at 9 bases. Losses at the gene ends were 3 bases for V and 0 bases for J; bases not matched to a gene: 6. The germline V gene encodes CDR1 MGHRA and CDR2 YSYEKL. There are 18 residues in the CDR3. CDR3 amino acids: CASSQPGQGISGANVLTF. The CDR3 DNA follows: TGCGCCAGCAGCCAGCCGGGACAGGGAATCTCTGGGGCCAACGTCCTGACTTTC.

This clonotype was found a few times. The J gene is TRBJ2-7, the V gene TRBV20-1; D is undetermined. Trimming cost V 3 bases and J 3 bases, with 6 bases left between them. CDR3 size: 11 residues. Germline CDR1 and CDR2: DFQATT and SNEGSKA (reference sequence). The CDR3 spells CSASLGYEQYF. The DNA for the CDR3 is TGCAGTGCTAGTTTGGGCTACGAGCAGTACTTC.

This clonotype was recorded a few times. The chain is built from TRBV19 and TRBJ2-1; 9 positions match TRBD1. The CDR3 length is 14 residues. Germline trimming cut 3 bases from V and 7 bases from J; bases unmatched to any gene: 4. CDR1 is LNHDA and CDR2 is SQIVND in the germline V gene (reference sequence). In nucleotides, the CDR3 is TGTGCCAGTAGTATTGACAGGGGGGCAAATGAGCAGTTCTTC. Residues: CASSIDRGANEQFF.

This rearrangement joins TRBV2 to TRBJ2-3; TRBD2 is a possible D gene (5 bases). Germline CDR1 reads SNHLY; CDR2 reads FYNNEI. This CDR3 is 15 amino acids long. Trimming removed 5 bases at V and 2 bases at J, with 14 bases between. CDR3 nucleotides: TGTGCCAGCAGTAGGACTCGCTACCTCACAGATACGCAGTATTTT. Its protein is CASSRTRYLTDTQYF. Based on the CDR3 plus reference TRBV2 and TRBJ2-3, the full variable domain is EPEVTQTPSHQVTQMGQEVILRCVPISNHLYFYWYRQILGQKVEFLVSFYNNEISEKSEIFDDQFSVERPDGSNFTLKIRSTKLEDSAMYFCASSRTRYLTDTQYFGPGTRLTVL.

The rearrangement links TRBV5-4 to TRBJ2-1; a weak D match, TRBD1 (5 bases). Trimming took 1 base from V and 6 from J, leaving 26 bases between them. This CDR3 is 19 amino acids long. Germline V gene lookup returns CDR1 SGHNT and CDR2 YYREEE (reference sequence). In DNA, the CDR3 is TGTGCCAGCAGCTTGAGGGGTTTCCTTAAAGCCCGACCATTCAATGAGCAGTTCTTC. Protein: CASSLRGFLKARPFNEQFF.

This clonotype was seen ten or more times. This chain connects TRBV6-1 to TRBJ2-1, with 11 bases matching TRBD2. Germline CDR1 MNHNS, CDR2 SASEGT. Trimming cost V 2 bases and J 6 bases; bases outside gene matches: 9. The CDR3 is 17 amino acids. CDR3 residues: CASSEHLLAGGSNEQFF. CDR3 in DNA: TGTGCCAGCAGTGAACACCTCCTAGCGGGAGGTTCCAATGAGCAGTTCTTC.

V is TRBV5-1 and J is TRBJ2-5, with D possibly TRBD1 on 5 matching bases. The CDR3 spans 14 residues. CDR1 and CDR2 from the germline V gene are SGHRS and YFSETQ. V lost 1 base to trimming and J lost 6 bases, with 13 bases between them. The CDR3 reads CASSLPAVGQTQYF. CDR3 nucleotides: TGCGCCAGCAGCTTGCCGGCAGTGGGGCAGACCCAGTACTTC.

The chain uses TRBV5-6 and TRBJ1-2; tentative D call: TRBD1 (5 bases). Trimming cost V 4 bases and J 4 bases, with 8 bases left between them. Germline V lookup: CDR1 SGHDT, CDR2 YYEEEE. The CDR3 runs 12 residues. CDR3 nucleotide sequence: TGTGCCAGCAGCACCGGGACCTATGGCTACACCTTC. This gives the protein CASSTGTYGYTF.

The table lists this clonotype with a few counts. The V call is TRBV7-3, the J call TRBJ2-3; tentative D call: TRBD2 (5 bases). The CDR3 is 15 residues long. Trimming removed 2 bases from V and 3 bases from J, with 12 bases in between. Germline-derived CDR1 and CDR2 are SGHTA and FQGTGA. The CDR3 protein is CASSLVRTGTDTQYF. The CDR3 nucleotides are TGTGCCAGCAGCTTAGTTCGGACGGGGACAGATACGCAGTATTTT.

In its sample, this clonotype was seen a few times. CDR3 region: CASSLNRGDGTDTQYF. CDR3 sequence (DNA): TGCGCCAGCAGCTTGAACCGCGGGGACGGCACAGATACGCAGTATTTT. This chain joins TRBV5-1 and TRBJ2-3; D is possibly TRBD2 (6 bases). Trimming removed 1 base from V and 1 base from J, with 13 bases in between. Germline loops: CDR1 SGHRS, CDR2 YFSETQ. The CDR3 consists of 16 residues.

CDR3 nucleotide sequence: TGTGCCAGCAGCGTAGTCTCAACCACAGATACGCAGTATTTT. Its translation is CASSVVSTTDTQYF. The rearrangement links TRBV9 to TRBJ2-3; D remains ambiguous. CDR1 SGDLS and CDR2 YYNGEE come from the germline V gene. The CDR3 is made up of 14 amino acids. Between the trimmed V and J ends, which lost 0 bases and 2 bases, there was a span of 7 bases.